The clone carrying this T cell receptor (beta chain) has at least ten counts. The antigen is undetermined. MiXCR, applied by TCRdb to the 5' RACE reads, yields one record per CDR3 protein. The top ten hold approximately 3% of the sample, which has 87,000 or so distinct CDR3 sequences, around 3.6% seen once. This entry is derived from a study of neurological immune-mediated disorders. General study results and limits: Grouping of repertoires by phylogeny put those of 18 of 34 multiple sclerosis patients into a single related-CDR3 cluster, a possible signature. No CDR3 amino acid sequences were shared by expanded clones across subjects, suggesting private repertoires in all groups. Patients with HTLV-1-associated myelopathy showed the most TCR clonal expansion. Those with multiple sclerosis showed the least, falling below healthy controls. The multiple sclerosis repertoire cluster had no clinical or MRI feature associated with it.

CDR1 SGHTA and CDR2 FQGNSA come from the germline V gene. V was pared by 3 bases and J by 6 bases, with 9 bases between. The CDR3 length is 12 residues. V usage is TRBV7-2 and J usage is TRBJ2-7; D unclear. This receptor was identified in a woman aged 45 to 65 with multiple sclerosis. The specimen sequenced was PBMCs. CDR3 residues: CASSLGWLEQYF. In DNA, the CDR3 is TGTGCCAGCAGCTTGGGGTGGCTCGAGCAGTACTTC.